What follows describes a single T cell receptor (beta chain). The sample originates from a study of blood T cell repertoires in COVID-19. Study as a whole: Sites in the United States, Italy and Spain provided acute and convalescent COVID-19 samples. The analysed material was cDNA or gDNA that came from T cells, B-cell-depleted T cells, or PBMCs.

In the study's own analysis: Estimates of nucleated cell counts were drawn from the amplification of reference gene primers. Sequenced by immunoSEQ multiplex PCR; TCRdb stores in-frame clones only, minus some. That table furnishes V, J and clone size, whereas the DNA furnished D and trimming. The top ten hold roughly 3.6% of the sample, which has hundreds of thousands of clones, 85% seen once. The CDR3 is made up of 12 amino acids. V was trimmed by 6 bases and J by 6 bases, leaving 10 bases between them. Germline V lookup: CDR1 MNHEY, CDR2 SVGAGI. This chain links TRBV6-5 with TRBJ2-3; no firm D call. This TCR was recovered from a young woman with acute or convalescent COVID-19. Sequencing input: peripheral blood. The CDR3 region has the DNA TGTGCCAGCAGGCCTGCAGGTGATACGCAGTATTTT. This gives the protein CASRPAGDTQYF.